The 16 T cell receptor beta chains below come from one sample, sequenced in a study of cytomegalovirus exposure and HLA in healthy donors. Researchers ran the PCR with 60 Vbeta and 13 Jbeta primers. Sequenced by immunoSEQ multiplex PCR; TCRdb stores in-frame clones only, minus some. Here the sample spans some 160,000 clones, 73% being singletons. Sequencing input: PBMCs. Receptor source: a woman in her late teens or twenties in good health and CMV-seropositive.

DNA of the CDR3: TGCGCCAGCAGCTTGGAAAAAGGTTGGCGAGGCCACACCTTC. Its translation: CASSLEKGWRGHTF. The chain links TRBV5-1 to TRBJ1-2; D is unclear. The CDR3 contains 14 residues. Germline V gene lookup returns CDR1 SGHRS and CDR2 YFSETQ. Trimming removed 0 bases at V and 12 bases at J, with 18 bases between.

CDR3: CATSRGQGNSPLHF. The CDR3 DNA reads as TGTGCCACCAGCAGAGGACAGGGGAATTCACCCCTCCACTTT. The rearrangement uses TRBV15 and TRBJ1-6; 8 nucleotides match TRBD1. V dropped 1 base and J dropped 7; count of bases not matched to a gene: 0. The CDR3 loop spans 14 amino acids. Germline V CDR1 and CDR2: LNHNV, YYDKDF (reference sequence).

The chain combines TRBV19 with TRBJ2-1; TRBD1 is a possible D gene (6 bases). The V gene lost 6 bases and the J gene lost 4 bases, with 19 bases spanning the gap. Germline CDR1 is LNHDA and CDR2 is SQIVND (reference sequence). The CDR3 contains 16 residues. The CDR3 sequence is CASRELQGNPYNEQFF. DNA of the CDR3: TGTGCCAGTAGGGAATTACAGGGAAATCCTTACAATGAGCAGTTCTTC.

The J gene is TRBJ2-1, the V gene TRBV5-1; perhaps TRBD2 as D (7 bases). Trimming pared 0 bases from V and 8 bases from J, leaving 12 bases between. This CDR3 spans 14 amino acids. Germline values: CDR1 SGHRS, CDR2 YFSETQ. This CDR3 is CASSLDRGADEQFF. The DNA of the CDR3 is TGCGCCAGCAGCTTGGATCGGGGGGCAGATGAGCAGTTCTTC.

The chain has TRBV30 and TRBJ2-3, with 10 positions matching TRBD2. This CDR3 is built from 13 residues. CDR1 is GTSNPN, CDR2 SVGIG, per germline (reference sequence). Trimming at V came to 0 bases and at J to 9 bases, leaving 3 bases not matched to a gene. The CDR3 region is CAWSVAGGETQYF. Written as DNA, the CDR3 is TGTGCCTGGAGTGTAGCGGGGGGGGAAACGCAGTATTTT. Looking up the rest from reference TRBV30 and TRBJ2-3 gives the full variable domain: SQTIHQWPATLVQPVGSPLSLECTVEGTSNPNLYWYRQAAGRGLQLLFYSVGIGQISSEVPQNLSASRPQDRQFILSSKKLLLSDSGFYLCAWSVAGGETQYFGPGTRLTVL.

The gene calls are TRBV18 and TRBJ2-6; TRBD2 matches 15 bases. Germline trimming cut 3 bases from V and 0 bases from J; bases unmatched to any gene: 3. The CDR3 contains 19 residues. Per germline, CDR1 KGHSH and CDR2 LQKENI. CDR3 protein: CASSPGLAGGNSGANVLTF. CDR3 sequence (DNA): TGTGCCAGCTCACCGGGACTAGCGGGGGGTAACTCTGGGGCCAACGTCCTGACTTTC.

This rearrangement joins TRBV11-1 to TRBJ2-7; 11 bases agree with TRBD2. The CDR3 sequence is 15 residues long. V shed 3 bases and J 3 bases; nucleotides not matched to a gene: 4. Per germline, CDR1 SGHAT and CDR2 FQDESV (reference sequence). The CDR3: CASSFSGGALYEQYF. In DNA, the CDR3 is TGTGCCAGCAGCTTTAGCGGGGGGGCCCTCTACGAGCAGTACTTC. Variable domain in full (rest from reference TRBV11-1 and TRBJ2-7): EAEVAQSPRYKITEKSQAVAFWCDPISGHATLYWYRQILGQGPELLVQFQDESVVDDSQLPKDRFSAERLKGVDSTLKIQPAELGDSAMYLCASSFSGGALYEQYFGPGTRLTVT.

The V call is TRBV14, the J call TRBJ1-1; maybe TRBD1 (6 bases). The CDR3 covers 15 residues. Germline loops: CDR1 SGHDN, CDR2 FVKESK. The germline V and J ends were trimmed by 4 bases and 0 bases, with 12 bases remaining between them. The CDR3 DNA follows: TGTGCCAGCAGCCCCCTGGCAGGGGTGAACACTGAAGCTTTCTTT. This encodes CASSPLAGVNTEAFF. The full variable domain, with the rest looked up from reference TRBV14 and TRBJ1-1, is EAGVTQFPSHSVIEKGQTVTLRCDPISGHDNLYWYRRVMGKEIKFLLHFVKESKQDESGMPNNRFLAERTGGTYSTLKVQPAELEDSGVYFCASSPLAGVNTEAFFGQGTRLTVV.

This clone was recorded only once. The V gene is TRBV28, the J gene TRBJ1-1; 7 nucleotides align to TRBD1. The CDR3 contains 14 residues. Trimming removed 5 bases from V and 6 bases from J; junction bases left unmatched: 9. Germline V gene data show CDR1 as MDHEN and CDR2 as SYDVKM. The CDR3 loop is CASSPTGRVAEAFF. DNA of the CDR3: TGTGCCAGCAGTCCGACAGGGCGAGTCGCTGAAGCTTTCTTT.

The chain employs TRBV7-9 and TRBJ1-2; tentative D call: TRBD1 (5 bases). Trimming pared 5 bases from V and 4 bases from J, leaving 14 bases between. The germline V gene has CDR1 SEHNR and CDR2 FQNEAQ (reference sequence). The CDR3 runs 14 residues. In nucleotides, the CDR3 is TGTGCCAGCAGCGCCCTCGCGGGGACCTATGGCTACACCTTC. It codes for CASSALAGTYGYTF. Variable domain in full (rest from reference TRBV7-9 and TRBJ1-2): DTGVSQNPRHKITKRGQNVTFRCDPISEHNRLYWYRQTLGQGPEFLTYFQNEAQLEKSRLLSDRFSAERPKGSFSTLEIQRTEQGDSAMYLCASSALAGTYGYTFGSGTRLTVV.

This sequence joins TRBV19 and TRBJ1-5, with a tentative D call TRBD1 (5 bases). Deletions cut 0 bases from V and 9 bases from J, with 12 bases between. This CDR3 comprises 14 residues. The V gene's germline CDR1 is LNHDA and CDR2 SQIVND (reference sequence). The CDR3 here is CASSIERGGGPQHF. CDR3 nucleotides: TGTGCCAGTAGTATAGAGCGGGGGGGTGGGCCCCAGCATTTT.

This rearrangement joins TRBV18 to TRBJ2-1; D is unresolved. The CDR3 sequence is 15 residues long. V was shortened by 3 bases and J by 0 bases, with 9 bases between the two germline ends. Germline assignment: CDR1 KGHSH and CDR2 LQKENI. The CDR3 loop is CASSPMAASYNEQFF. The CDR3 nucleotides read TGTGCCAGCTCACCTATGGCGGCCTCCTACAATGAGCAGTTCTTC.

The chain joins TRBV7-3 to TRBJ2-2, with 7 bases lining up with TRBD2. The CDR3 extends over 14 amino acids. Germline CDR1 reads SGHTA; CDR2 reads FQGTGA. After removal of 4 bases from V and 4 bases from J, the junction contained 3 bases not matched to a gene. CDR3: CASSSGGGTGELFF. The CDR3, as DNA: TGTGCCAGCAGCTCGGGAGGTGGCACCGGGGAGCTGTTTTTT. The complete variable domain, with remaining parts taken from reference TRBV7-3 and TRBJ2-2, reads GAGVSQTPSNKVTEKGKYVELRCDPISGHTALYWYRQSLGQGPEFLIYFQGTGAADDSGLPNDRFFAVRPEGSVSTLKIQRTERGDSAVYLCASSSGGGTGELFFGEGSRLTVL.

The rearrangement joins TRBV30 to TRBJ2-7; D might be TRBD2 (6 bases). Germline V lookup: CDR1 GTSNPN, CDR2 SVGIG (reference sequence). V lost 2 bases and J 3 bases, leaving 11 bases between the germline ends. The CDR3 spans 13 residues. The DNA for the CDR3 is TGTGCCTGGAGTCTGATGGGAGGCTACGAGCAGTACTTC. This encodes CAWSLMGGYEQYF.

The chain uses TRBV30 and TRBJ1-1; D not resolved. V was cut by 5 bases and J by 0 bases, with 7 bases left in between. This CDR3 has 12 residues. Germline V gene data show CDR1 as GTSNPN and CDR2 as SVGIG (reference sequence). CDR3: CAWRQMNTEAFF. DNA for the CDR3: TGTGCCTGGCGCCAGATGAACACTGAAGCTTTCTTT.

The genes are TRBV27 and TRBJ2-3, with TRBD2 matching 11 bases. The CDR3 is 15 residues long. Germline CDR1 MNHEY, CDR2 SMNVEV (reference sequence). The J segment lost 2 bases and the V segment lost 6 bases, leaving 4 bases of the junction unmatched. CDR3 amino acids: CASRLAGGNTDTQYF. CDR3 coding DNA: TGTGCCAGCAGGCTAGCGGGGGGAAACACAGATACGCAGTATTTT.